This paragraph reports one T cell receptor beta chain. Its target is not known. The germline gives CDR1 SGHTA, CDR2 FQGNSA. The V and J ends lost 3 bases and 5 bases respectively, with 14 bases between them. The CDR3 loop spans 14 amino acids. The record originates from a study of beta chain features in type 1 diabetes. Study-wide results and limits: Patients with Type 1 diabetes showed moderately but significantly shorter TCRB CDR3s in all four CD4+ subsets.

The study reverse transcribed the entire isolated RNA, so it sequenced expressed TCRB transcripts. Sequenced by immunoSEQ multiplex PCR; TCRdb stores in-frame clones only, minus some. The table includes about 150,000 clones, about 50% detected once. This TCR was sampled from a young man in good health. The chain joins TRBV7-2 to TRBJ2-7, with D hard to call. What was sequenced was Tregs from blood. The CDR3 region is CASSFWSRENEQYF. The CDR3 bases are TGTGCCAGCAGCTTCTGGAGTCGAGAGAACGAGCAGTACTTC.